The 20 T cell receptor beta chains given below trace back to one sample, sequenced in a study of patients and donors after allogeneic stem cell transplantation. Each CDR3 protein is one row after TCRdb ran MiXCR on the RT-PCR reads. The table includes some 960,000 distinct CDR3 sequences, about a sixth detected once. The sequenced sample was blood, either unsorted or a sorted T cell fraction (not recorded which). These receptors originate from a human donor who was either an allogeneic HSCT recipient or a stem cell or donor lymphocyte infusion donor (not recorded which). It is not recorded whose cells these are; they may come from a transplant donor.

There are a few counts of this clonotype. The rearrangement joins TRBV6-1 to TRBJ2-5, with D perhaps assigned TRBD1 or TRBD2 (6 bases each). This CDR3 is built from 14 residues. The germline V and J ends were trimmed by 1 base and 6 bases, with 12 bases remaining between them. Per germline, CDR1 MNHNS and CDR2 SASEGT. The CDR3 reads CASSEVGAGKTQYF. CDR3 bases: TGTGCCAGCAGTGAAGTGGGGGCGGGAAAGACCCAGTACTTC.

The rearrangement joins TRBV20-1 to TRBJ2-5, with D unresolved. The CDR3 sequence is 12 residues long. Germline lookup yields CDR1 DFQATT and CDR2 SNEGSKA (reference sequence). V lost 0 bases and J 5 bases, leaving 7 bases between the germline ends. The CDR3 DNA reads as TGCAGTGCTAGAGATAATTATGAGACCCAGTACTTC. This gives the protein CSARDNYETQYF.

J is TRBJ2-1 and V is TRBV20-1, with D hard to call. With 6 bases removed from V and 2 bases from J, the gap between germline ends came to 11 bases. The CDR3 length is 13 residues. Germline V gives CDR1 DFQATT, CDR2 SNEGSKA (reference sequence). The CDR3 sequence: CSANGWTYNEQFF. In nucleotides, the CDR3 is TGCAGTGCAAATGGGTGGACCTACAATGAGCAGTTCTTC.

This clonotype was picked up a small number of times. CDR3 sequence (DNA): TGTGCCAGCAGTCATACACCCGAGCAGTACTTC. It specifies CASSHTPEQYF. This chain joins TRBV6-2 or TRBV6-3 and TRBJ2-7, with D unresolved. CDR3 length equals 11 residues. Trimming cost V 5 bases and J 6 bases, with 8 bases left between them. Germline CDR1 MNHEY, CDR2 SVGEGT.

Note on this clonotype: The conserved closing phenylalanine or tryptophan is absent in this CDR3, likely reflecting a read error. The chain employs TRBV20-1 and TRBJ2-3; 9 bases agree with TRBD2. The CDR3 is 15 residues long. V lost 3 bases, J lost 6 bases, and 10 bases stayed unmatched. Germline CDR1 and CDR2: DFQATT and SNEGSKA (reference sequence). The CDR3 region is CSARFPGLATDTQYS. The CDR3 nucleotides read TGCAGTGCTAGGTTCCCGGGACTAGCAACGGATACGCAGTATTCT.

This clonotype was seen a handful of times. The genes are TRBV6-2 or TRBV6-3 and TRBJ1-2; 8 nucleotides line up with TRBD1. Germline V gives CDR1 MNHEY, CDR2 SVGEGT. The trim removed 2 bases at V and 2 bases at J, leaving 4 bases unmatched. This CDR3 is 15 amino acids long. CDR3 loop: CASSYRDRRNYGYTF. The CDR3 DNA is TGTGCCAGCAGTTACCGGGACAGGAGAAACTATGGCTACACCTTC.

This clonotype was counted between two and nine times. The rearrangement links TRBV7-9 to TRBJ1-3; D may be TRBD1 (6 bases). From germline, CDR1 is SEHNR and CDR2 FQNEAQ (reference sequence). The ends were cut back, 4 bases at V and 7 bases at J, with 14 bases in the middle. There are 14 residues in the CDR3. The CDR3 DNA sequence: TGTGCCAGCAGCTCGACAGGAGTTCGGAACACCATATATTTT. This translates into CASSSTGVRNTIYF.

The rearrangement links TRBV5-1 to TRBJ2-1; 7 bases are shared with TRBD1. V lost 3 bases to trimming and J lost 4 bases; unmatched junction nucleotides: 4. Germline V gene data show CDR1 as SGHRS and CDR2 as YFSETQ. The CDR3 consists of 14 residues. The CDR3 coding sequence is TGCGCCAGCAGCTCACCGGGACAGTACAATGAGCAGTTCTTC. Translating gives CASSSPGQYNEQFF.

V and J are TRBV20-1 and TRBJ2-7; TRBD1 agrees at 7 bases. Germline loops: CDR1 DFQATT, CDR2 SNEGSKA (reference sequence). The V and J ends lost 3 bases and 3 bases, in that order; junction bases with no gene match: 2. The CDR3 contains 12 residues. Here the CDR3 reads CSASQGVYEQYF. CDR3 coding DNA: TGCAGTGCTAGCCAGGGGGTCTACGAGCAGTACTTC.

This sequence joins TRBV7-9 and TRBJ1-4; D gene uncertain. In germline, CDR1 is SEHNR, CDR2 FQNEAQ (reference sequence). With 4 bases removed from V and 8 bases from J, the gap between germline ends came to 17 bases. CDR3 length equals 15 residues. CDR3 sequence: CASSSWPKGEEKLFF. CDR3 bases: TGTGCCAGCAGCTCTTGGCCCAAGGGTGAGGAAAAACTGTTTTTT.

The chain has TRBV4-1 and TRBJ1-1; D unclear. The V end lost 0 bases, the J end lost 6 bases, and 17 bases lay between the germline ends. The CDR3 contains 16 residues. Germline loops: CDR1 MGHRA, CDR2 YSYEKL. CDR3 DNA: TGCGCCAGCAGCCAAGAGGCAGGTCGGCTATCCTCTGAAGCTTTCTTT. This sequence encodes CASSQEAGRLSSEAFF.

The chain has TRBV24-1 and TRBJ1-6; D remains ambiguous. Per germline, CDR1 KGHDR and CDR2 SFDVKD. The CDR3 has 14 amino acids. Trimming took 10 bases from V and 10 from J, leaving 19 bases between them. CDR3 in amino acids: CATKGGSRDSPLHF. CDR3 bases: TGTGCCACTAAAGGCGGGTCCAGAGACTCACCCCTCCACTTT.

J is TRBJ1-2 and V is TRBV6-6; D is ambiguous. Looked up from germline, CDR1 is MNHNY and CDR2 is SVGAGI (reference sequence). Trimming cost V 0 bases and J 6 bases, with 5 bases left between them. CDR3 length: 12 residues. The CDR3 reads CASSYSEDGYTF. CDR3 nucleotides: TGTGCCAGCAGTTACTCTGAGGATGGCTACACCTTC.

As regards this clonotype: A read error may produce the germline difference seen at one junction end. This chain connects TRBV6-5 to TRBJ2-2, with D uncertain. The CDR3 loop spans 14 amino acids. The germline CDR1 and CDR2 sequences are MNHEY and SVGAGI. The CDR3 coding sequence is TGTGCCAGCAGCTACTGGCGAGAGACCGGGGAGCTGTTTTTT. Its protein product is CASSYWRETGELFF.

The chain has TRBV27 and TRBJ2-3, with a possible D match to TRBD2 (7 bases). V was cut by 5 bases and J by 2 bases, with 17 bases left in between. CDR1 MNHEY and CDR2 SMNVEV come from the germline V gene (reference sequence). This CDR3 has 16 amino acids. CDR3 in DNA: TGTGCCAGCAGTCCCGGGGGGCGTCCTATCACAGATACGCAGTATTTT. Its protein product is CASSPGGRPITDTQYF.

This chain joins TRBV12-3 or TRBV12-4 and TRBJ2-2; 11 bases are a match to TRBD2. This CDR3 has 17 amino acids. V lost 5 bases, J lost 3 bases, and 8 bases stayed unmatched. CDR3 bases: TGTGCCAGCAGTCCCGGACTAGCGGGCGCTTACACCGGGGAGCTGTTTTTT. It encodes CASSPGLAGAYTGELFF.

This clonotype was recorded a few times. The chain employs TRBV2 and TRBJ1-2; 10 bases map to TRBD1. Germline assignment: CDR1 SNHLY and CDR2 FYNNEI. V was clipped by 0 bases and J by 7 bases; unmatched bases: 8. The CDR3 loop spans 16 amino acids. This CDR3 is CASSEAHGTGEFGYTF. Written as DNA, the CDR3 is TGTGCCAGCAGTGAAGCGCATGGGACAGGGGAATTTGGCTACACCTTC.

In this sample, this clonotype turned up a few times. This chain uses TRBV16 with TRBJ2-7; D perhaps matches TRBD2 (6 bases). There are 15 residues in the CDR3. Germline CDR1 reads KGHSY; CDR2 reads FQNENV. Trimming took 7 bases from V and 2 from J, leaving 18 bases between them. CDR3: CASTRNGRLTYEQYF. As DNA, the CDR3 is TGTGCCAGCACCCGGAACGGGAGACTCACCTACGAGCAGTACTTC. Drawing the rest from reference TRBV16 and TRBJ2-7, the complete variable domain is GEEVAQTPKHLVRGEGQKAKLYCAPIKGHSYVFWYQQVLKNEFKFLISFQNENVFDETGMPKERFSAKCLPNSPCSLEIQATKLEDSAVYFCASTRNGRLTYEQYFGPGTRLTVT.

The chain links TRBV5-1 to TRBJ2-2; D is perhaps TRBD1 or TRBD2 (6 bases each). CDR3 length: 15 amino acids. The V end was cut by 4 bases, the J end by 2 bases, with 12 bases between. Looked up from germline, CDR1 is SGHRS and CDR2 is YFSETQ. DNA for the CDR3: TGCGCCAGCAGCCGCGGGACACTAAACACCGGGGAGCTGTTTTTT. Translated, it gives CASSRGTLNTGELFF.

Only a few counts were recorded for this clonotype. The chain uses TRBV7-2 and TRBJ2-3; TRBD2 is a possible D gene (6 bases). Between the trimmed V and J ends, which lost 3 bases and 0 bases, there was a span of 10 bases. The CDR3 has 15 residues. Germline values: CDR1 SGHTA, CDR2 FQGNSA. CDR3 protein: CASSLRGKSTDTQYF. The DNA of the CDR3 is TGTGCCAGCAGCTTGCGCGGGAAAAGCACAGATACGCAGTATTTT. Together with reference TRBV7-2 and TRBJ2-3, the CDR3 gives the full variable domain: GAGVSQSPSNKVTEKGKDVELRCDPISGHTALYWYRQSLGQGLEFLIYFQGNSAPDKSGLPSDRFSAERTGGSVSTLTIQRTQQEDSAVYLCASSLRGKSTDTQYFGPGTRLTVL.